Listed below are T cell receptor beta chains from one sample, sequenced in a study of CD8+CD57+ T cells in acquired aplastic anemia. From the reads, TCRdb called clonotypes with MiXCR, one entry per CDR3 protein. The sample includes about 220,000 distinct CDR3 sequences, roughly 33% seen only once; the top ten take roughly 1.1%. Sample: sorted CD4+, CD8+, or CD8+CD57+ T cells (not recorded which) from PBMCs. The receptor source for this set is a human donor in good health, serving as a control. The CDR3 runs from the conserved cysteine through the conserved F or W. The D gene is left open where the match is weak. Clone size is stated in some rows and not others, as once, few, many or a class when expanded.

size	J	D	V	CDR3	DNA
few	TRBJ2-1	-	TRBV5-1	CASSLSSSYNEQFF	TGCGCCAGCAGCCTTAGCAGCTCCTACAATGAGCAGTTCTTC
-	TRBJ1-1	-	TRBV6-2/TRBV6-3	CASSQWGSRATEAFF	TGTGCCAGCAGTCAATGGGGCTCCAGGGCCACTGAAGCTTTCTTT
-	TRBJ1-4	-	TRBV25-1	CASSPGASEKLFF	TGTGCCAGCAGCCCTGGGGCGAGTGAAAAACTGTTTTTT
once	TRBJ1-1	-	TRBV7-9	CARAGGTNTEAFF	TGTGCCAGGGCGGGAGGCACCAACACTGAAGCTTTCTTT
few	TRBJ2-5	-	TRBV5-1	CASSFQLGATQETQYF	TGCGCCAGCAGCTTCCAGCTCGGGGCGACCCAAGAGACCCAGTACTTC
-	TRBJ2-7	TRBD1	TRBV6-1	CASSATGTGAGEQYF	TGTGCCAGCAGTGCCACCGGGACAGGGGCTGGCGAGCAGTACTTC
many	TRBJ2-1	-	TRBV7-2	CASSSEGFNEQFF	TGTGCCAGCAGCTCGGAAGGATTTAATGAGCAGTTCTTC
few	TRBJ2-5	TRBD2	TRBV12-3/TRBV12-4	CASSLVGGGAGETQYF	TGTGCCAGCAGTTTAGTCGGCGGGGGGGCAGGAGAGACCCAGTACTTC
many	TRBJ2-1	-	TRBV15	CATSRDRGDRQFF	TGTGCCACCAGCAGAGATCGGGGGGACAGGCAGTTCTTC
-	TRBJ2-3	-	TRBV6-1	CASSVLGARSDTQYF	TGTGCCAGCAGTGTTCTGGGGGCCCGGTCAGATACGCAGTATTTT
-	TRBJ2-7	-	TRBV13	CASSLFQQGLNYEQYF	TGTGCCAGCAGCCTTTTTCAGCAAGGTTTGAACTACGAGCAGTACTTC
few	TRBJ2-2	-	TRBV7-9	CASSLRAWDTGELFF	TGTGCCAGCAGCCTCCGGGCCTGGGACACCGGGGAGCTGTTTTTT
-	TRBJ1-4	-	TRBV2	CASSAVATNEKLFF	TGTGCCAGCAGTGCTGTGGCTACTAATGAAAAACTGTTTTTT
many	TRBJ2-7	TRBD1	TRBV2	CASSYAGQGLYEQYF	TGTGCCAGCAGTTACGCCGGACAGGGGCTCTACGAGCAGTACTTC
many	TRBJ2-1	-	TRBV9	CASTTLRDSYNEQFF	TGTGCCAGCACCACCCTCCGCGACAGCTACAATGAGCAGTTCTTC
-	TRBJ1-3	-	TRBV27	CASSLFGSSGNTTYF	TGTGCCAGCAGTTTATTTGGAAGCTCTGGAAACACCACATATTTT
-	TRBJ2-1	-	TRBV11-2	CASSTYRGEQFF	TGTGCCAGCAGCACCTACCGGGGTGAGCAGTTCTTC
-	TRBJ1-1	-	TRBV20-1	CSLWLNTEAFF	TGCAGTCTGTGGTTGAACACTGAAGCTTTCTTT
many	TRBJ1-2	TRBD1	TRBV9	CASSGSWTGYGYTF	TGTGCCAGCAGCGGGTCTTGGACAGGGTATGGCTACACCTTC
few	TRBJ2-3	-	TRBV4-1	CASSQRGALTDTQYF	TGCGCCAGCAGTCAACGGGGGGCTCTCACAGATACGCAGTATTTT
-	TRBJ1-5	-	TRBV7-8	CASSLGPQPQHF	TGTGCCAGCAGCTTAGGCCCCCAGCCCCAGCATTTT
many	TRBJ2-7	TRBD2	TRBV2	CASKRTSVVHEQYF	TGTGCCAGCAAGAGGACTAGCGTGGTCCACGAGCAGTACTTC
many	TRBJ2-1	TRBD2	TRBV7-9	CASSYGTSGYNEQFF	TGTGCCAGCAGCTATGGGACTAGCGGTTACAATGAGCAGTTCTTC
-	TRBJ1-2	-	TRBV20-1	CNARNSGNNYGYTF	TGCAATGCTAGAAATTCAGGGAACAACTATGGCTACACCTTC
-	TRBJ2-7	-	TRBV2	CASSVTRLAPEQYF	TGCGCCAGCAGTGTAACCCGTCTAGCTCCCGAGCAGTACTTC
-	TRBJ1-1	-	TRBV2	CASSEGAIEAFF	TGTGCCAGCAGTGAAGGGGCCATTGAAGCTTTCTTT
many	TRBJ2-3	TRBD1	TRBV7-3	CASSLSSQGQDTQYF	TGTGCCAGCAGCTTAAGCTCACAGGGGCAAGATACGCAGTATTTT
few	TRBJ2-3	-	TRBV20-1	CSARVLGPNTQYF	TGCAGTGCTAGAGTGTTAGGTCCCAATACGCAGTATTTT
many	TRBJ1-1	-	TRBV7-2	CASSSTLGTEAFF	TGTGCCAGCAGCTCAACCCTGGGTACTGAAGCTTTCTTT
few	TRBJ1-2	-	TRBV3-1	CASSQDYYGYTF	TGTGCCAGCAGCCAAGATTATTATGGCTACACCTTC
once	TRBJ1-2	-	TRBV24-1	CATSERGRRVYGYTF	TGTGCCACCAGTGAACGGGGCAGGAGGGTCTATGGCTACACCTTC
once	TRBJ1-5	-	TRBV28	CASSLSGQPQHF	TGTGCCAGCAGTTTATCGGGGCAGCCCCAGCATTTT
few	TRBJ2-2	-	TRBV2	CASSEINTGELFF	TGTGCCAGCAGTGAAATCAACACCGGGGAGCTGTTTTTT
-	TRBJ1-4	TRBD1	TRBV5-1	CASSPDRALGNEKLFF	TGCGCCAGCAGCCCGGACAGGGCATTGGGGAATGAAAAACTGTTTTTT
-	TRBJ2-7	-	TRBV20-1	CSAGPRQPRFGEQYF	TGCAGTGCTGGGCCTCGACAGCCGAGGTTCGGCGAGCAGTACTTC
few	TRBJ1-6	TRBD1	TRBV10-2	CASAGTDNSPLHF	TGCGCCAGTGCCGGGACAGATAATTCACCCCTCCACTTT
many	TRBJ2-7	-	TRBV7-9	CASSRLYEQYF	TGTGCCAGCAGCCGCCTCTACGAGCAGTACTTC
few	TRBJ2-1	-	TRBV9	CASSVARHNEQFF	TGTGCCAGCAGCGTAGCTCGCCACAATGAGCAGTTCTTC
many	TRBJ2-7	-	TRBV2	CASSEISYEQYF	TGTGCCAGCAGTGAAATCAGTTACGAGCAGTACTTC
-	TRBJ2-1	TRBD2	TRBV7-8	CASSLGGLAGGRSYNERFF	TGTGCCAGCAGCTTAGGAGGACTAGCGGGAGGCCGGTCCTACAATGAGCGGTTCTTC
many	TRBJ1-2	-	TRBV12-3/TRBV12-4	CASSFSGFYGYTF	TGTGCCAGCAGTTTCAGTGGTTTCTATGGCTACACCTTC
-	TRBJ1-6	-	TRBV19	CASSQDRGKASPLHF	TGTGCCAGTAGTCAGGACAGAGGAAAAGCTTCACCCCTCCACTTT
many	TRBJ1-3	-	TRBV29-1	CSAVLDNGNTIYF	TGCAGCGCCGTTCTGGACAACGGAAACACCATATATTTT
-	TRBJ2-1	TRBD2	TRBV10-3	CATRPPLAGGYNEQFF	TGTGCCACCAGACCCCCGCTAGCGGGGGGCTACAATGAGCAGTTCTTC
-	TRBJ1-4	-	TRBV2	CASKFRSATNEKLFF	TGTGCCAGCAAGTTCCGGAGTGCAACTAATGAAAAACTGTTTTTT
-	TRBJ2-1	TRBD1	TRBV12-3/TRBV12-4	CASRDRDYNEQFF	TGTGCCAGCCGGGACAGGGACTACAATGAGCAGTTCTTC
many	TRBJ1-2	TRBD1	TRBV4-1	CASSPPGQSYGYTF	TGCGCCAGCAGCCCGCCGGGACAGTCGTATGGCTACACCTTC
-	TRBJ1-1	TRBD1	TRBV20-1	CSARGKPGQELRVNTEAFF	TGCAGTGCTAGAGGAAAGCCGGGACAGGAACTCCGAGTTAACACTGAAGCTTTCTTT
many	TRBJ2-7	TRBD1	TRBV19	CASAKQGAIYEQYF	TGTGCCAGTGCAAAACAGGGGGCTATTTACGAGCAGTACTTC
-	TRBJ2-5	-	TRBV15	CAPDRLIETQYF	TGTGCCCCAGACCGACTGATCGAGACCCAGTACTTC
many	TRBJ2-1	-	TRBV10-3	CAISENRANNEQFF	TGTGCCATCAGTGAGAACAGAGCTAACAATGAGCAGTTCTTC
many	TRBJ2-1	-	TRBV7-2	CASSSSAGNEQFF	TGTGCCAGCAGCTCTAGCGCGGGAAATGAGCAGTTCTTC